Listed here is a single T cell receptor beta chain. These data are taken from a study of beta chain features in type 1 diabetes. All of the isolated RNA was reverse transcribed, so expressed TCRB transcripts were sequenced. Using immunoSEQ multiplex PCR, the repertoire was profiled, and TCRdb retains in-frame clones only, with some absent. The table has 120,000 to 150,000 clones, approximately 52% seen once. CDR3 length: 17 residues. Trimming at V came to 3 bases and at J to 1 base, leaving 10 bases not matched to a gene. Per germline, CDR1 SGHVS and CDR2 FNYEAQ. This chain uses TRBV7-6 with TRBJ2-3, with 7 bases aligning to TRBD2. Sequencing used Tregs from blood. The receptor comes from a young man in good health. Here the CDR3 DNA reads TGTGCCAGCAGCTTTAGGTTGCGGGGGTCCCGCACAGATACGCAGTATTTT. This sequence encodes CASSFRLRGSRTDTQYF.